These T cell receptor beta chains were read from a single sample in a study of T cell changes during pregnancy in multiple sclerosis. Libraries were prepared by immunoSEQ multiplex PCR; TCRdb keeps only in-frame clonotypes and omits some of them. This table holds around 43,000 clones, roughly 89% found once. Sequences were derived from CD4+ T cells from peripheral blood mononuclear cells, sampled in the first trimester of pregnancy. The receptors derive from a female donor with multiple sclerosis, enrolled in a pregnancy study. The CDR3 runs from the conserved cysteine through the conserved F or W. Fields, in order: clone size, J gene, D gene, V gene, CDR3 DNA, CDR3 protein. D genes are given only for firm matches. The listing skips clone size in some rows; elsewhere it reads once, few, many or a size class.

abundance: -; j_gene: TRBJ1-2; d_gene: -; v_gene: TRBV2; CDR3nt: TGTGCCAGCAGATTGACTGGGGGCGGCTACACCTTC; CDR3aa: CASRLTGGGYTF
abundance: -; j_gene: TRBJ2-7; d_gene: TRBD1; v_gene: TRBV4-1; CDR3nt: TGCGCCAGCAGCCAGTTGGACAGGAGCATCTACGAGCAGTACTTC; CDR3aa: CASSQLDRSIYEQYF
abundance: -; j_gene: TRBJ2-5; d_gene: -; v_gene: TRBV10-1; CDR3nt: TGCGCCAGCAGTGAGTCAGCCCAAGAGACCCAGTACTTC; CDR3aa: CASSESAQETQYF
abundance: -; j_gene: TRBJ2-3; d_gene: -; v_gene: TRBV11-2; CDR3nt: TGTGCCAGCAGCTTAGACGGGTATGGAGGAGATACGCAGTATTTT; CDR3aa: CASSLDGYGGDTQYF
abundance: -; j_gene: TRBJ2-1; d_gene: TRBD2; v_gene: TRBV9; CDR3nt: TGTGCCAGCAGTCCCTCGGGACTACCGAATAGTGAGCAGTTCTTC; CDR3aa: CASSPSGLPNSEQFF
abundance: -; j_gene: TRBJ2-7; d_gene: TRBD2; v_gene: TRBV29-1; CDR3nt: TGCAGCGTTGTGCGAGCGGGAGGGATCTACGAGCAGTACTTC; CDR3aa: CSVVRAGGIYEQYF
abundance: once; j_gene: TRBJ1-5; d_gene: -; v_gene: TRBV5-1; CDR3nt: TGCGCCAGCAGTTCAGGGGACCCCAATCAGCCCCAGCATTTT; CDR3aa: CASSSGDPNQPQHF
abundance: -; j_gene: TRBJ1-3; d_gene: -; v_gene: TRBV30; CDR3nt: TGTGCCTGGAGAGACCCAGGGTTCGGAAACACCATATATTTT; CDR3aa: CAWRDPGFGNTIYF
abundance: -; j_gene: TRBJ1-5; d_gene: -; v_gene: TRBV19; CDR3nt: TGTGCCAGCTCCGCACCTCAGGATTCTTATCAGCCCCAGCATTTT; CDR3aa: CASSAPQDSYQPQHF
abundance: -; j_gene: TRBJ1-5; d_gene: -; v_gene: TRBV6-1; CDR3nt: TGTGCCAGCAGGGAACAGAGCAATCAGCCCCAGCATTTT; CDR3aa: CASREQSNQPQHF
abundance: -; j_gene: TRBJ2-1; d_gene: -; v_gene: TRBV5-1; CDR3nt: TGCGCCAGCAGCTTGACTTCCAATGAGCAGTTCTTC; CDR3aa: CASSLTSNEQFF
abundance: -; j_gene: TRBJ1-3; d_gene: TRBD1; v_gene: TRBV28; CDR3nt: TGTGCCAGCAGCACAGGGGGCCCTGGAAACACCATATATTTT; CDR3aa: CASSTGGPGNTIYF
abundance: -; j_gene: TRBJ2-7; d_gene: TRBD2; v_gene: TRBV5-6; CDR3nt: TGTGCCAGCAGCTTTCGGTTGGCTAGCGGGACCTACGAGCAGTACTTC; CDR3aa: CASSFRLASGTYEQYF
abundance: -; j_gene: TRBJ2-3; d_gene: TRBD1; v_gene: TRBV19; CDR3nt: TGTGCCAGTAGTCAGGGGGATGACACAGATACGCAGTATTTT; CDR3aa: CASSQGDDTDTQYF
abundance: once; j_gene: TRBJ2-1; d_gene: -; v_gene: TRBV5-6; CDR3nt: TGTGCCAGCAGCCGACCTCAACGGGGGTACAATGAGCAGTTCTTC; CDR3aa: CASSRPQRGYNEQFF
abundance: -; j_gene: TRBJ2-3; d_gene: -; v_gene: TRBV6-5; CDR3nt: TGTGCCAGCAGTTACTCTCGCGACCGAGGGGATACGCAGTATTTT; CDR3aa: CASSYSRDRGDTQYF
abundance: -; j_gene: TRBJ2-7; d_gene: TRBD1; v_gene: TRBV4-2; CDR3nt: TGTGCCAGCAGCCAATATGGACAGGGGGGGTACGAGCAGTACTTC; CDR3aa: CASSQYGQGGYEQYF
abundance: -; j_gene: TRBJ2-7; d_gene: TRBD1; v_gene: TRBV6-1; CDR3nt: TGTGCCAGCAGTGAAAGGGGCGGACAGGCATCATTCAGACAGTACTTC; CDR3aa: CASSERGGQASFRQYF
abundance: -; j_gene: TRBJ1-4; d_gene: -; v_gene: TRBV5-4; CDR3nt: TGTGCCAGCAGCTTAGCAGGGGCAGCTAATGAAAAACTGTTTTTT; CDR3aa: CASSLAGAANEKLFF
abundance: -; j_gene: TRBJ2-7; d_gene: -; v_gene: TRBV7-9; CDR3nt: TGTGCCAGCAGCTCATTCTACGAGCAGTACTTC; CDR3aa: CASSSFYEQYF
abundance: -; j_gene: TRBJ2-4; d_gene: TRBD2; v_gene: TRBV10-3; CDR3nt: TGTGCCATCAGTCCAGGGACTAGCGGACTAGCCAAAAACATTCAGTACTTC; CDR3aa: CAISPGTSGLAKNIQYF
abundance: -; j_gene: TRBJ2-7; d_gene: -; v_gene: TRBV2; CDR3nt: TGTGCCAGTAGATTCGGGACATATGACTACGAGCAGTACTTC; CDR3aa: CASRFGTYDYEQYF
abundance: few; j_gene: TRBJ2-7; d_gene: TRBD1; v_gene: TRBV28; CDR3nt: TGTGCCAGCAACCCCGGGACAGGGACCGAGCAGTACTTC; CDR3aa: CASNPGTGTEQYF
abundance: -; j_gene: TRBJ1-4; d_gene: -; v_gene: TRBV15; CDR3nt: TGTGCCACCAGCAGAGATCTTGGAGCAACTAATGAAAAACTGTTTTTT; CDR3aa: CATSRDLGATNEKLFF
abundance: -; j_gene: TRBJ2-1; d_gene: TRBD2; v_gene: TRBV19; CDR3nt: TGTGCCAGTAGTCCTCCTAGCGGGAGTTACAATGAGCAGTTCTTC; CDR3aa: CASSPPSGSYNEQFF
abundance: -; j_gene: TRBJ2-3; d_gene: -; v_gene: TRBV29-1; CDR3nt: TGCAGCGCAGCCGGGACATCTAGCACAGATACGCAGTATTTT; CDR3aa: CSAAGTSSTDTQYF
abundance: -; j_gene: TRBJ2-3; d_gene: -; v_gene: TRBV19; CDR3nt: TGTGCCAGTAGTAAGTCTAAGGGGATAACAGATACGCAGTATTTT; CDR3aa: CASSKSKGITDTQYF
abundance: few; j_gene: TRBJ2-5; d_gene: -; v_gene: TRBV7-3; CDR3nt: TGTGCCAGCAGCCCGGGTTCTGAGGCAGCGACGGAGACCCAGTACTTC; CDR3aa: CASSPGSEAATETQYF
abundance: -; j_gene: TRBJ2-7; d_gene: -; v_gene: TRBV27; CDR3nt: TGTGCCAGCAGTTTATATGGGGCGAGCTCCTACGAGCAGTACTTC; CDR3aa: CASSLYGASSYEQYF
abundance: few; j_gene: TRBJ1-2; d_gene: -; v_gene: TRBV7-2; CDR3nt: TGTGCCAGCAGCTCCTTCGGGTTCTATGGCTACACCTTC; CDR3aa: CASSSFGFYGYTF
abundance: once; j_gene: TRBJ2-2; d_gene: -; v_gene: TRBV28; CDR3nt: TGTGCCAGCACCTTCGGGGGTGGCACCGGGGAGCTGTTTTTT; CDR3aa: CASTFGGGTGELFF
abundance: -; j_gene: TRBJ2-3; d_gene: -; v_gene: TRBV30; CDR3nt: TGTGCCTGGAGGGGGGGACGACGAGATACGCAGTATTTT; CDR3aa: CAWRGGRRDTQYF
abundance: -; j_gene: TRBJ1-3; d_gene: TRBD1; v_gene: TRBV28; CDR3nt: TGTGCCAGCACAGGGGGGATTGACACCATATATTTT; CDR3aa: CASTGGIDTIYF
abundance: -; j_gene: TRBJ2-1; d_gene: TRBD2; v_gene: TRBV11-1; CDR3nt: TGTGCCAGCAGCTTAGCTCTAGCGGGAGATGGGTACAATGAGCAGTTCTTC; CDR3aa: CASSLALAGDGYNEQFF
abundance: -; j_gene: TRBJ2-5; d_gene: TRBD1; v_gene: TRBV10-3; CDR3nt: TGTGCCATCAGTATTAGGACAGGGGACGAGACCCAGTACTTC; CDR3aa: CAISIRTGDETQYF
abundance: -; j_gene: TRBJ2-1; d_gene: -; v_gene: TRBV7-8; CDR3nt: TGTGCCAGCAGCAAAGAATTGGGGCTTCTCCTCAATGAGCAGTTCTTC; CDR3aa: CASSKELGLLLNEQFF
abundance: -; j_gene: TRBJ1-4; d_gene: TRBD1; v_gene: TRBV5-1; CDR3nt: TGCGCCAGCAGCTTCCAAGGACAGGGCCCGAATGAAAAACTGTTTTTT; CDR3aa: CASSFQGQGPNEKLFF
abundance: -; j_gene: TRBJ1-3; d_gene: -; v_gene: TRBV4-1; CDR3nt: TGCGCCAGCAGCCAAGTACACAGCTCTGGAAACACCATATATTTT; CDR3aa: CASSQVHSSGNTIYF
abundance: -; j_gene: TRBJ2-3; d_gene: -; v_gene: TRBV28; CDR3nt: TGTGCCAGCAGTTTACCGTCCCTCACAGATACGCAGTATTTT; CDR3aa: CASSLPSLTDTQYF
abundance: once; j_gene: TRBJ1-5; d_gene: -; v_gene: TRBV10-2; CDR3nt: TGCGCCAGCATTGGGGAATGGAGGACAGACCGAGATAGCAATCAGCCCCAGCATTTT; CDR3aa: CASIGEWRTDRDSNQPQHF
abundance: -; j_gene: TRBJ2-1; d_gene: TRBD1; v_gene: TRBV7-9; CDR3nt: TGTGCCAGCAGCTTAATGGGACAGGGGGCTAATGAGCAGTTCTTC; CDR3aa: CASSLMGQGANEQFF
abundance: -; j_gene: TRBJ1-5; d_gene: -; v_gene: TRBV30; CDR3nt: TGTGCCTGGAGTGGCAGGGAGGATCAGCCCCAGCATTTT; CDR3aa: CAWSGREDQPQHF
abundance: -; j_gene: TRBJ1-2; d_gene: -; v_gene: TRBV7-9; CDR3nt: TGTGCCAGCAGCAAGGACAGCCCTACCTATGGCTACACCTTC; CDR3aa: CASSKDSPTYGYTF
abundance: -; j_gene: TRBJ1-2; d_gene: -; v_gene: TRBV18; CDR3nt: TGTGCCAGCTCACCTGACGGCGGATTCTATGGCTACACCTTC; CDR3aa: CASSPDGGFYGYTF
abundance: -; j_gene: TRBJ2-2; d_gene: -; v_gene: TRBV6-5; CDR3nt: TGTGCCAGCAGTTTGCGCACCGGGGAGCTGTTTTTT; CDR3aa: CASSLRTGELFF
abundance: -; j_gene: TRBJ2-3; d_gene: -; v_gene: TRBV5-1; CDR3nt: TGCGCCAGCAGCTCCGGACTTACTACAGATACGCAGTATTTT; CDR3aa: CASSSGLTTDTQYF
abundance: -; j_gene: TRBJ1-2; d_gene: TRBD1; v_gene: TRBV7-9; CDR3nt: TGTGCCAGCAGACAAGGGACAGGGGAGACTGGCTACACCTTC; CDR3aa: CASRQGTGETGYTF
abundance: -; j_gene: TRBJ2-3; d_gene: TRBD2; v_gene: TRBV11-2; CDR3nt: TGTGCCAGCAGCGCCGGGAGCCTAGCGGGAGGGCCAGCAGATACGCAGTATTTT; CDR3aa: CASSAGSLAGGPADTQYF
abundance: -; j_gene: TRBJ2-3; d_gene: -; v_gene: TRBV6-4; CDR3nt: TGTGCCAGCAGTGAAGGGGGAGAAACAGATACGCAGTATTTT; CDR3aa: CASSEGGETDTQYF
abundance: medium-sized; j_gene: TRBJ1-2; d_gene: -; v_gene: TRBV27; CDR3nt: TGTGCCAGCAGTTTACAGGGTTATGGCTACACCTTC; CDR3aa: CASSLQGYGYTF
abundance: -; j_gene: TRBJ2-1; d_gene: -; v_gene: TRBV13; CDR3nt: TGTGCCAGCAGCTTAGAAGCTAGCCGCGATGAGCAGTTCTTC; CDR3aa: CASSLEASRDEQFF
abundance: -; j_gene: TRBJ2-5; d_gene: -; v_gene: TRBV20-1; CDR3nt: TGCAGTGCTAACGGGGGAGAGACCCAGTACTTC; CDR3aa: CSANGGETQYF
abundance: few; j_gene: TRBJ1-1; d_gene: -; v_gene: TRBV29-1; CDR3nt: TGCAGCGTTGGGGGGCTGGGGAACACTGAAGCTTTCTTT; CDR3aa: CSVGGLGNTEAFF
abundance: -; j_gene: TRBJ1-1; d_gene: TRBD1; v_gene: TRBV5-1; CDR3nt: TGCGCCAGCAGCTTCGAGACAGGGGCCGCCGGGGACACTGAAGCTTTCTTT; CDR3aa: CASSFETGAAGDTEAFF
abundance: -; j_gene: TRBJ2-3; d_gene: -; v_gene: TRBV4-2; CDR3nt: TGTGCCAGCAGCCAAGGGGGAGGAGGGGATACGCAGTATTTT; CDR3aa: CASSQGGGGDTQYF
abundance: -; j_gene: TRBJ2-3; d_gene: -; v_gene: TRBV27; CDR3nt: TGTGCCAGCAGTTTGTCCACCGACTATATCGGTCCAGCAGATACGCAGTATTTT; CDR3aa: CASSLSTDYIGPADTQYF
abundance: -; j_gene: TRBJ1-4; d_gene: -; v_gene: TRBV25-1; CDR3nt: TGTGCCAGCAGTGACAGAGACAGGTTTAATGAAAAACTGTTTTTT; CDR3aa: CASSDRDRFNEKLFF
abundance: -; j_gene: TRBJ2-7; d_gene: -; v_gene: TRBV18; CDR3nt: TGTGCCAGCCCGGAGCAGTACTTC; CDR3aa: CASPEQYF
abundance: -; j_gene: TRBJ2-5; d_gene: -; v_gene: TRBV7-8; CDR3nt: TGTGCCAGCAGCCCGAGCTTCGCGGGACAAGAGACCCAGTACTTC; CDR3aa: CASSPSFAGQETQYF
abundance: few; j_gene: TRBJ2-2; d_gene: TRBD2; v_gene: TRBV30; CDR3nt: TGTGCCTGGAGGACTAGCGGGACTGTCGGGGAGCTGTTTTTT; CDR3aa: CAWRTSGTVGELFF